Following are 26 T cell receptor beta chains from one sample sequenced in a study of cytomegalovirus exposure and HLA in healthy donors. With 60 Vbeta and 13 Jbeta primers, the PCR was carried out. The table came from immunoSEQ multiplex PCR; TCRdb's copy has only in-frame clones and leaves some out. Of fewer than 120,000 clones listed, approximately 79% are singletons. Specimen: PBMCs. These receptor sequences come from a man aged 25 to 40 in good health and CMV-seropositive.

The chain recombines TRBV2 with TRBJ2-1; TRBD2 is a possible D gene (5 bases). There are 15 residues in the CDR3. Trimming removed 4 bases at V and 2 bases at J, with 12 bases between. Germline CDR1 is SNHLY and CDR2 is FYNNEI. CDR3 DNA sequence: TGTGCCAGCAGTGGGGCACTGAGGGCCTACAATGAGCAGTTCTTC. It codes for CASSGALRAYNEQFF.

V and J are TRBV6-1 and TRBJ1-4, with unresolved D. V lost 6 bases and J 7 bases, leaving 9 bases between the germline ends. CDR3 length equals 12 residues. The germline CDR1 and CDR2 sequences are MNHNS and SASEGT. CDR3 DNA sequence: TGTGCCAGCAGGAGGGATGTTGAAAAACTGTTTTTT. Encoded protein: CASRRDVEKLFF.

This clone was picked up a small number of times. CDR3 nucleotides: TGTGCCAGCAGCAATGGACAGGGAGGAGCAGATACGCAGTATTTT. It is translated as CASSNGQGGADTQYF. V gene TRBV11-1 combines with J gene TRBJ2-3, with 8 bases identical to TRBD1. CDR1 SGHAT and CDR2 FQDESV come from the germline V gene (reference sequence). Germline trimming cut 5 bases from V and 4 bases from J; bases unmatched to any gene: 8. This CDR3 contains 15 residues.

The chain employs TRBV11-2 and TRBJ1-6; D is unresolved. The V end lost 10 bases, the J end lost 6 bases, and 19 bases lay between the germline ends. CDR3 length: 15 amino acids. CDR1 is SGHAT and CDR2 is FQNNGV in the germline V gene. The CDR3 sequence is CATSAGGSRNSPLHF. CDR3 nucleotides: TGTGCCACTTCGGCCGGAGGTTCCCGTAATTCACCCCTCCACTTT.

The V call is TRBV27, the J call TRBJ1-3; no clear D. This CDR3 is built from 15 residues. The germline V and J ends were trimmed by 2 bases and 4 bases, with 12 bases remaining between them. Germline-derived CDR1 and CDR2 are MNHEY and SMNVEV (reference sequence). The CDR3 DNA reads as TGTGCCAGCAGTTTAAACCGAGGGCCGGGAAACACCATATATTTT. Its translation is CASSLNRGPGNTIYF.

This sequence joins TRBV4-2 and TRBJ2-1; D perhaps matches TRBD2 (6 bases). Germline CDR1 LGHNA, CDR2 YNFKEQ. The CDR3 contains 13 residues. V was pared by 3 bases and J by 5 bases, with 8 bases between. In nucleotides, the CDR3 is TGTGCCAGCAGCCAGGGACTGCACAATGAGCAGTTCTTC. Amino acids: CASSQGLHNEQFF.

The chain has TRBV11-3 and TRBJ2-3; 9 bases agree with TRBD2. Germline V lookup: CDR1 SGHNT, CDR2 YENEEA. The CDR3 length is 14 residues. The V and J ends lost 5 bases and 5 bases, in that order; junction bases with no gene match: 5. The CDR3 DNA sequence: TGTGCCAGCAGCCCGCGGGGGGGCCGAGATACGCAGTATTTT. Protein: CASSPRGGRDTQYF. Full variable domain (remainder filled in from reference TRBV11-3 and TRBJ2-3): EAGVVQSPRYKIIEKKQPVAFWCNPISGHNTLYWYLQNLGQGPELLIRYENEEAVDDSQLPKDRFSAERLKGVDSTLKIQPAELGDSAVYLCASSPRGGRDTQYFGPGTRLTVL.

The chain combines TRBV19 with TRBJ1-5, with 7 bases matching TRBD1. Germline V CDR1 and CDR2: LNHDA, SQIVND (reference sequence). The CDR3 is 14 amino acids. V lost 7 bases, J lost 2 bases, and 5 bases stayed unmatched. Written as DNA, the CDR3 is TGTGCCAGTATACCAGGGGGAGGCAATCAGCCCCAGCATTTT. Translating it yields CASIPGGGNQPQHF.

The rearrangement links TRBV5-6 to TRBJ2-7; tentatively, D is TRBD1 (6 bases). V was shortened by 4 bases and J by 2 bases, with 10 bases between the two germline ends. The CDR3 extends over 13 amino acids. Germline V gives CDR1 SGHDT, CDR2 YYEEEE. In nucleotides, the CDR3 is TGTGCCAGCAGCCCCGGGGACACCTACGAGCAGTACTTC. Protein product: CASSPGDTYEQYF.

This chain uses TRBV7-7 with TRBJ2-2, with 8 bases fitting TRBD1. Trimming at V came to 6 bases and at J to 4 bases, leaving 7 bases not matched to a gene. This CDR3 contains 15 residues. Looked up from germline, CDR1 is SSHAT and CDR2 is FNYEAQ (reference sequence). CDR3 sequence (DNA): TGTGCCAGCAGTTCTGACAGGGGTTTCACCGGGGAGCTGTTTTTT. Translated, it gives CASSSDRGFTGELFF. Full variable domain (outside the CDR3, taken from reference TRBV7-7 and TRBJ2-2): GAGVSQSPRYKVTKRGQDVTLRCDPISSHATLYWYQQALGQGPEFLTYFNYEAQPDKSGLPSDRFSAERPEGSISTLTIQRTEQRDSAMYRCASSSDRGFTGELFFGEGSRLTVL.

In this sample, this clone turned up once. The chain combines TRBV19 with TRBJ2-5, with 9 bases that match TRBD2. V lost 4 bases and J lost 1; bases outside the gene matches: 7. The CDR3 length is 16 residues. Germline V gene sequence: CDR1 LNHDA, CDR2 SQIVND (reference sequence). The CDR3 reads CASSTSAGGFQETQYF. In nucleotides, the CDR3 is TGTGCCAGTAGTACCTCAGCGGGGGGCTTCCAAGAGACCCAGTACTTC.

This rearrangement joins TRBV5-4 to TRBJ1-3; D is uncertain. The germline CDR1 and CDR2 sequences are SGHNT and YYREEE (reference sequence). Trimming took 2 bases from V and 4 from J, leaving 16 bases between them. The CDR3 runs to 16 residues. The CDR3: CASSFGGPGGGNTIYF. In nucleotides, the CDR3 is TGTGCCAGCAGCTTTGGAGGGCCCGGAGGAGGAAACACCATATATTTT.

V gene TRBV11-2 combines with J gene TRBJ2-5; 7 positions match TRBD2. CDR3 size: 15 residues. The J segment lost 2 bases and the V segment lost 2 bases, leaving 5 bases of the junction unmatched. Germline V CDR1 and CDR2: SGHAT, FQNNGV. The DNA for the CDR3 is TGTGCCAGCAGCTTACAGGCTAGCGGACAAGAGACCCAGTACTTC. The encoded protein is CASSLQASGQETQYF.

This chain links TRBV11-3 with TRBJ2-5; weak D call: TRBD2 (6 bases). This CDR3 region has 13 residues. Germline assignment: CDR1 SGHNT and CDR2 YENEEA. Deletions cut 4 bases from V and 3 bases from J, with 9 bases between. CDR3 region: CASSSRGEETQYF. CDR3 bases: TGTGCCAGCAGCTCTCGCGGGGAAGAGACCCAGTACTTC.

The genes are TRBV5-1 and TRBJ2-7; 9 bases are shared with TRBD2. The CDR3 runs to 15 residues. The V and J ends lost 4 bases and 3 bases, in that order; junction bases with no gene match: 8. CDR1 is SGHRS and CDR2 is YFSETQ in the germline V gene. The CDR3 here is CASSRGGDTIYEQYF. The CDR3, as DNA: TGCGCCAGCAGCCGCGGGGGGGACACCATCTACGAGCAGTACTTC.

The chain carries TRBV7-2 and TRBJ2-7, with 8 bases identical to TRBD2. There are 15 residues in the CDR3. V lost 5 bases and J lost 1; bases outside the gene matches: 7. Germline-derived CDR1 and CDR2 are SGHTA and FQGNSA. The DNA of the CDR3 is TGTGCCAGCAGCACGCGGGGGGCCGCTTCCTACGAGCAGTACTTC. It codes for CASSTRGAASYEQYF.

As DNA, the CDR3 is TGTGCCAGCAGCTTGGGGCAGGTCTCGTACAATGAGCAGTTCTTC. Amino acids: CASSLGQVSYNEQFF. This chain links TRBV5-4 with TRBJ2-1; D unclear. The V and J ends lost 0 bases and 4 bases respectively, with 11 bases between them. This CDR3 contains 15 residues. Germline CDR1 and CDR2: SGHNT and YYREEE (reference sequence).

The rearrangement joins TRBV11-2 to TRBJ2-1; possibly TRBD2 for D (5 bases). Germline V gene lookup returns CDR1 SGHAT and CDR2 FQNNGV. CDR3 length: 16 residues. Trimming took 6 bases from V and 0 from J, leaving 15 bases between them. As DNA, the CDR3 is TGTGCCAGCAGTCCAACTAGGGCCTTCTCCTACAATGAGCAGTTCTTC. This gives the protein CASSPTRAFSYNEQFF. The whole variable domain, filled in from reference TRBV11-2 and TRBJ2-1, reads EAGVAQSPRYKIIEKRQSVAFWCNPISGHATLYWYQQILGQGPKLLIQFQNNGVVDDSQLPKDRFSAERLKGVDSTLKIQPAKLEDSAVYLCASSPTRAFSYNEQFFGPGTRLTVL.

The rearrangement joins TRBV25-1 to TRBJ1-2, with D unclear. Between the trimmed V and J ends, which lost 4 bases and 7 bases, there was a span of 10 bases. The V gene's germline CDR1 is MGHDK and CDR2 SYGVNS. CDR3 length: 12 amino acids. CDR3 nucleotides: TGTGCCAGCAGTGCCAACAGCCCTGGCTACACCTTC. Its protein is CASSANSPGYTF.

This chain connects TRBV25-1 to TRBJ2-2; maybe TRBD2 (5 bases). Germline V lookup: CDR1 MGHDK, CDR2 SYGVNS. V was clipped by 3 bases and J by 1 base, with 15 bases between them. The CDR3 is 17 residues long. The CDR3 protein is CASSEPPAGKNTGELFF. CDR3 nucleotides: TGTGCCAGCAGTGAGCCCCCGGCGGGCAAGAACACCGGGGAGCTGTTTTTT.

As for this clone: The junction does not match germline at one end; this may be a read error. The genes are TRBV10-3 and TRBJ2-4; D might be TRBD1 (5 bases). The CDR3 consists of 13 residues. The germline CDR1 and CDR2 sequences are ENHRY and SYGVKD. In DNA form, the CDR3 reads TGTGCCATCAGTGAGGTACAGTCACAGGAGCACCACTTC. Translated: CAISEVQSQEHHF.

V gene TRBV19 combines with J gene TRBJ1-1; D is perhaps TRBD1 (5 bases). This CDR3 contains 15 residues. In germline, CDR1 is LNHDA, CDR2 SQIVND (reference sequence). V was clipped by 3 bases and J by 4 bases, with 15 bases between them. Written as DNA, the CDR3 is TGTGCCAGTAGTATCGGAGGGATTGGGGCCACTGAAGCTTTCTTT. This sequence encodes CASSIGGIGATEAFF. The entire variable domain, with the rest obtained from reference TRBV19 and TRBJ1-1, is as follows: DGGITQSPKYLFRKEGQNVTLSCEQNLNHDAMYWYRQDPGQGLRLIYYSQIVNDFQKGDIAEGYSVSREKKESFPLTVTSAQKNPTAFYLCASSIGGIGATEAFFGQGTRLTVV.

The chain combines TRBV5-3 with TRBJ1-5; 7 bases agree with TRBD1. TRBV5-3 is treated as an ORF (open reading frame) with a function not yet certain. V lost 7 bases to trimming and J lost 2 bases; unmatched junction nucleotides: 9. CDR3 length: 15 amino acids. In DNA form, the CDR3 reads TGTGCCAGAGTCGGTAGGGGGCGGGGCAATCAGCCCCAGCATTTT. Translating gives CARVGRGRGNQPQHF.

The chain couples TRBV6-1 to TRBJ2-3, with 8 positions matching TRBD2. This CDR3 is 15 amino acids long. Trimming took 2 bases from V and 8 from J; bases not matched to a gene: 9. The germline V gene encodes CDR1 MNHNS and CDR2 SASEGT. The CDR3, as DNA: TGTGCCAGCAGTGAACATGACGGGGGGGCGGCTACGCAGTATTTT. Its translation is CASSEHDGGAATQYF.

The chain employs TRBV5-1 and TRBJ2-3; 14 bases agree with TRBD2. Trimming removed 4 bases from V and 2 bases from J; junction bases left unmatched: 12. This CDR3 comprises 19 residues. The germline gives CDR1 SGHRS, CDR2 YFSETQ. The CDR3 DNA reads as TGCGCCAGCAGCCCAGGCGGACTAGCGGGGGGCCTCGTCACAGATACGCAGTATTTT. As protein: CASSPGGLAGGLVTDTQYF.

CDR3: CASSLEARPHSGNTIYF. The CDR3 nucleotides are TGTGCCAGCAGCTTGGAAGCCAGGCCTCACTCTGGAAACACCATATATTTT. The chain links TRBV5-5 to TRBJ1-3; D unresolved. This CDR3 is 17 amino acids long. Germline values: CDR1 SGHKS, CDR2 YYEKEE (reference sequence). Trimming stripped 0 bases from V and 0 bases from J, with 13 bases between.